The present entry profiles one T cell receptor (beta chain) with its context. This clone occurred a few times. It lacks a known antigen. Base qualities are not at hand, and no much larger clone is one base apart. Libraries were built with the immunoSEQ multiplex PCR assay. TCRdb took over this immuneACCESS table, retaining in-frame rearrangements with V and J assigned. Such tables are incomplete; in checked studies, under half of the missing clones stem from an unresolved V gene, and the remainder is unexplained. This sample comprises about 50,000 clones, around 94% of them detected only once. In total, the top ten clones hold roughly 0.81% of the sample. The data stem from a study of T cell changes during pregnancy in multiple sclerosis (dated by TCRdb to the late 2010s). A note on the overall study: The study looked at changes in the T cell repertoire across pregnancy in women with multiple sclerosis.

Deletion took 4 bases off V and 14 bases off J, with a span of 15 bases between the germline ends. Including cysteine and phenylalanine, the CDR3 has 13 amino acids. The entry retains the CDR3 DNA only, 39 bases that are in frame from base 1. CDR1 and CDR2, looked up from the germline V gene (reference sequence), are SEHNR and FQNEAQ. The sequence was collected from a female donor with multiple sclerosis, enrolled in a pregnancy study. Sequencing used CD4+ T cells from peripheral blood mononuclear cells, obtained in the third trimester of pregnancy. In this chain, TRBV7-9 is recombined with TRBJ1-6; TRBD1 could be the D gene, as 6 bases match. The CDR3 region has the sequence CASSSGTFPTLHF. In nucleotide form, the sequence is TGTGCCAGCAGCTCAGGGACATTCCCGACCCTCCACTTT. Outside the CDR3, residues come from the reference TRBV7-9 and TRBJ1-6 proteins, so the full variable domain is: DTGVSQNPRHKITKRGQNVTFRCDPISEHNRLYWYRQTLGQGPEFLTYFQNEAQLEKSRLLSDRFSAERPKGSFSTLEIQRTEQGDSAMYLCASSSGTFPTLHFGNGTRLTVT.